The 25 T cell receptor beta chains listed next were all sequenced from one sample in a study of blood T cell repertoires in COVID-19. Method: immunoSEQ multiplex PCR; TCRdb's copy keeps in-frame clones and lacks some. Of around 160,000 clones detected, 88% appear once; the ten largest clones hold 2.3%. The sequenced sample consisted of peripheral blood. The receptors come from a human donor in a cohort sampled during active COVID-19.

There are a few counts of this clone. This sequence joins TRBV5-1 and TRBJ1-1; weak D call: TRBD1 (5 bases). Germline V CDR1 and CDR2: SGHRS, YFSETQ. The CDR3 has 14 residues. Trimming took 3 bases from V and 0 from J, leaving 9 bases between them. The CDR3 reads CASSSGTLNTEAFF. CDR3 DNA sequence: TGCGCCAGCAGCTCTGGGACTTTGAACACTGAAGCTTTCTTT. Looking up the rest from reference TRBV5-1 and TRBJ1-1 gives the full variable domain: KAGVTQTPRYLIKTRGQQVTLSCSPISGHRSVSWYQQTPGQGLQFLFEYFSETQRNKGNFPGRFSGRQFSNSRSEMNVSTLELGDSALYLCASSSGTLNTEAFFGQGTRLTVV.

This clone occurred a few times. The chain links TRBV11-3 to TRBJ2-7; TRBD1 matches at 7 bases. Unmatched junction bases numbered 10, after V lost 5 bases and J lost 0 bases. This CDR3 spans 16 amino acids. In germline, CDR1 is SGHNT, CDR2 YENEEA. The CDR3 protein is CASSPGQLDVSYEQYF. The CDR3 bases are TGTGCCAGCAGCCCGGGACAGCTTGACGTCTCCTACGAGCAGTACTTC.

CDR3 protein: CASSHTANYGYTF. The CDR3 region has the DNA TGTGCCAGCAGCCACACAGCTAACTATGGCTACACCTTC. The chain couples TRBV3-1 (or the pseudogene TRBV3-2) to TRBJ1-2, with D hard to call. This CDR3 has 13 residues. Germline V gene lookup returns CDR1 LGHDT and CDR2 YNNKEL (reference sequence). Trimming removed 3 bases at V and 0 bases at J, with 5 bases between.

The chain joins TRBV6-5 to TRBJ2-7; a possible D gene is TRBD1 (5 bases). This CDR3 spans 13 amino acids. The V end lost 6 bases, the J end lost 5 bases, and 14 bases lay between the germline ends. CDR1 and CDR2 from the germline V gene are MNHEY and SVGAGI. The CDR3 loop is CASRALGRDEQYF. DNA for the CDR3: TGTGCCAGCAGGGCCCTAGGCAGGGACGAGCAGTACTTC.

This chain connects TRBV6-1 to TRBJ2-1; the D gene is possibly TRBD1 (6 bases). The V and J ends lost 0 bases and 4 bases respectively, with 13 bases between them. This CDR3 is 16 amino acids long. The germline V gene encodes CDR1 MNHNS and CDR2 SASEGT. The CDR3 bases are TGTGCCAGCAGTGAAGCGCGTGGGGGCCGATACAATGAGCAGTTCTTC. Translating gives CASSEARGGRYNEQFF.

A word on this clone: The sample holds other DNA sequences that translate to the same CDR3. The chain links TRBV3-1 (or the pseudogene TRBV3-2) to TRBJ2-7; the D gene is possibly TRBD1 (5 bases). CDR1 and CDR2 (germline): LGHDT, YNNKEL (reference sequence). The CDR3 extends over 11 amino acids. Between the trimmed V and J ends, which lost 6 bases and 2 bases, there was a span of 5 bases. The CDR3 DNA reads TGTGCCAGCAGAGGGGCCTACGAGCAGTACTTC. It yields the protein CASRGAYEQYF.

This rearrangement joins TRBV7-3 to TRBJ2-5, with 7 bases fitting TRBD2. The CDR3 has 15 amino acids. The germline gives CDR1 SGHTA, CDR2 FQGTGA. V was pared by 5 bases and J by 5 bases, with 11 bases of the junction left unmatched. For the CDR3, the DNA is TGTGCCAGCAGCCCCTATGGGCGGGAGAGCGAGACCCAGTACTTC. It encodes CASSPYGRESETQYF.

V gene TRBV18 combines with J gene TRBJ1-6; 7 nucleotides match TRBD1. CDR3 size: 15 residues. The junction had 11 bases not matched to a gene; V was cut back by 5 bases and J by 10 bases. Germline V gives CDR1 KGHSH, CDR2 LQKENI. The CDR3 nucleotides read TGTGCCAGCTCAGCGGACTACAGGGGAAGCTCACCCCTCCACTTT. Its translation: CASSADYRGSSPLHF.

The chain links TRBV6-2 or TRBV6-3 to TRBJ1-5, with D possibly matching TRBD1 (5 bases). Trimming left V 6 bases short and J 5 bases short, with 14 bases between. This CDR3 spans 14 amino acids. CDR1 MNHEY and CDR2 SVGEGT come from the germline V gene. Written as DNA, the CDR3 is TGTGCCAGCAGCCGAACGACAGAATATCAGCCCCAGCATTTT. Its translation is CASSRTTEYQPQHF.

As concerns this clone: The sample carries other DNA sequences with the same CDR3. The genes are TRBV7-2 and TRBJ1-6, with D unclear. The CDR3 consists of 12 residues. V lost 1 base to trimming and J lost 10 bases, with 5 bases between them. Germline lookup yields CDR1 SGHTA and CDR2 FQGNSA. In nucleotides, the CDR3 is TGTGCCAGCAGCTTAGTGGGCTCACCCCTCCACTTT. Amino acid sequence: CASSLVGSPLHF.

The CDR3 sequence is CASSSAGGLGYTF. The DNA for the CDR3 is TGTGCCAGTAGTAGTGCAGGGGGCCTTGGCTACACCTTC. The chain links TRBV19 to TRBJ1-2, with 8 bases aligning to TRBD1. Germline loops: CDR1 LNHDA, CDR2 SQIVND (reference sequence). CDR3 length equals 13 residues. V was pared by 4 bases and J by 7 bases, with 5 bases of the junction left unmatched.

V usage is TRBV4-1 and J usage is TRBJ1-1; 9 bases agree with TRBD1. CDR1 and CDR2 (germline): MGHRA, YSYEKL. V was clipped by 4 bases and J by 4 bases; unmatched bases: 7. The CDR3 is 15 amino acids. The CDR3, as DNA: TGCGCCAGCAGCCGACATTCACAGGGGGCCACTGAAGCTTTCTTT. As protein: CASSRHSQGATEAFF.

This clone was recorded once. The rearrangement uses TRBV20-1 and TRBJ2-2; a possible D gene is TRBD1 (5 bases). The CDR3 sequence is 15 residues long. V lost 3 bases and J lost 8, with 19 bases in between. CDR1 is DFQATT, CDR2 SNEGSKA, per germline (reference sequence). The CDR3 loop is CSASPLGHSRGELFF. CDR3 DNA sequence: TGCAGTGCTAGTCCCCTAGGACACTCCCGGGGGGAGCTGTTTTTT.

The genes are TRBV7-2 and TRBJ2-5, with TRBD2 identical over 11 bases. The CDR3 contains 17 residues. The trim removed 1 base at V and 4 bases at J, leaving 8 bases unmatched. Germline lookup yields CDR1 SGHTA and CDR2 FQGNSA. CDR3 coding DNA: TGTGCCAGCAGCTTAGAGGGACTAGCGGCAGAGGGAGAGACCCAGTACTTC. It specifies CASSLEGLAAEGETQYF.

CDR3 in DNA: TGTGCCAGCAAGCGTGACCCCGGAAACTCTGGAAACACCATATATTTT. It specifies CASKRDPGNSGNTIYF. The gene calls are TRBV28 and TRBJ1-3; D gene uncertain. V was clipped by 7 bases and J by 0 bases, with 16 bases between them. The CDR3 length is 16 residues. CDR1 and CDR2 from the germline V gene are MDHEN and SYDVKM.

V usage is TRBV18 and J usage is TRBJ1-2; D call uncertain. Germline lookup yields CDR1 KGHSH and CDR2 LQKENI. This CDR3 has 16 residues. Trimming cost V 3 bases and J 5 bases, with 19 bases left between them. The CDR3 DNA is TGTGCCAGCTCACCGGCAGGCGTAAGAGAGCGGTATGGCTACACCTTC. Translation: CASSPAGVRERYGYTF.

The genes are TRBV27 and TRBJ1-6, with a tentative D call TRBD1 (6 bases). This CDR3 has 14 residues. Germline V gene sequence: CDR1 MNHEY, CDR2 SMNVEV (reference sequence). V lost 3 bases, J lost 5 bases, and 8 bases lay in between. CDR3 amino acids: CASSLYRDNSPLHF. For the CDR3, the DNA is TGTGCCAGCAGTTTGTACAGGGATAATTCACCCCTCCACTTT.

V and J are TRBV7-9 and TRBJ2-2; D perhaps matches TRBD2 (6 bases). Germline CDR1 and CDR2: SEHNR and FQNEAQ (reference sequence). The V and J ends lost 5 bases and 10 bases respectively, with 11 bases between them. There are 12 residues in the CDR3. The CDR3 loop reads CASSTGGAELFF. The CDR3 nucleotides read TGTGCCAGCAGCACTGGAGGGGCGGAGCTGTTTTTT.

The V gene is TRBV7-2, the J gene TRBJ2-5, with 7 bases that match TRBD1. The CDR3 spans 14 residues. V dropped 6 bases and J dropped 2; count of bases not matched to a gene: 6. From germline, CDR1 is SGHTA and CDR2 FQGNSA. The DNA of the CDR3 is TGTGCCAGCAGTAATAGGGGGCAACAAGAGACCCAGTACTTC. It yields the protein CASSNRGQQETQYF.

The chain joins TRBV5-1 to TRBJ2-1; tentatively, D is TRBD1 (6 bases). This CDR3 has 14 amino acids. Germline V gene lookup returns CDR1 SGHRS and CDR2 YFSETQ. Trimming pared 1 base from V and 4 bases from J, leaving 9 bases between. This chain's CDR3 is CASSLLQGYNEQFF. CDR3 DNA sequence: TGCGCCAGCAGCTTGTTACAGGGTTACAATGAGCAGTTCTTC.

The genes are TRBV7-9 and TRBJ2-2, with D possibly matching TRBD2 (6 bases). This CDR3 is built from 16 residues. Trimming removed 5 bases at V and 7 bases at J, with 20 bases between. Germline assignment: CDR1 SEHNR and CDR2 FQNEAQ (reference sequence). The CDR3 is CASSDELGGRSGELFF. The CDR3 region has the DNA TGTGCCAGCAGCGACGAACTGGGAGGCCGCAGCGGGGAGCTGTTTTTT.

With respect to this clone: Its ends do not fully match the called genes, so a read error is possible. V and J are TRBV27 and TRBJ1-5; tentative D call: TRBD1 (6 bases). The CDR3 sequence is 13 residues long. Germline V CDR1 and CDR2: MNHEY, SMNVEV (reference sequence). In DNA form, the CDR3 reads TGTGCCAGCAGTTTAACCGTACAGGGCGGGCGGATTTTT. Its protein product is CASSLTVQGGRIF.

The genes are TRBV6-6 and TRBJ1-1; D gene unclear. The CDR3 is 13 amino acids. V was cut by 4 bases and J by 1 base, with 7 bases left in between. Germline loops: CDR1 MNHNY, CDR2 SVGAGI (reference sequence). CDR3 in DNA: TGTGCCAGCAGTTTCACAAGGAACACTGAAGCTTTCTTT. It yields the protein CASSFTRNTEAFF.

This chain links TRBV29-1 with TRBJ2-3; possibly TRBD2 for D (6 bases). CDR3 length: 13 amino acids. The germline V gene encodes CDR1 SQVTM and CDR2 ANQGSEA. Trimming cost V 8 bases and J 4 bases, with 16 bases left between them. The CDR3 is CSYYGGMADTQYF. The CDR3 DNA sequence: TGCAGCTATTACGGCGGGATGGCAGATACGCAGTATTTT.

V usage is TRBV30 and J usage is TRBJ2-5; 7 nucleotides match TRBD1. Germline CDR1 reads GTSNPN; CDR2 reads SVGIG (reference sequence). CDR3 size: 14 residues. Trimming removed 1 base from V and 5 bases from J; junction bases left unmatched: 7. CDR3 sequence: CAWSAWTGGETQYF. The CDR3 DNA follows: TGTGCCTGGAGTGCTTGGACAGGCGGGGAGACCCAGTACTTC.